Listed below are T cell receptor beta chains from one sample, sequenced in a study of shared clonotypes between healthy human individuals. Sequenced by immunoSEQ multiplex PCR; TCRdb stores in-frame clones only, minus some. The table records millions of clones, 85% to 95% of them present only once. The sample taken for sequencing was naive CD4+ T cells sorted from blood. The receptors derive from a man aged 18 to 29 in good health. Each CDR3 is given with its conserved first and last residue. D genes are given only for firm matches. Clone size is given for some rows only: seen once, a few or many times, or a class if the clone is expanded.

j_call: TRBJ2-3; clone_size: .; d_call: TRBD1; v_call: TRBV7-2; cdr3_length: 15; cdr3_aa: CASSFGTGRTDTQYF; cdr3_nt: TGTGCCAGCAGCTTCGGGACAGGGCGAACAGATACGCAGTATTTT
j_call: TRBJ1-2; clone_size: .; d_call: .; v_call: TRBV5-1; cdr3_length: 13; cdr3_aa: CASRTSGAYGYTF; cdr3_nt: TGCGCCAGCCGAACGAGTGGGGCCTATGGCTACACCTTC
j_call: TRBJ2-5; clone_size: .; d_call: TRBD2; v_call: TRBV18; cdr3_length: 20; cdr3_aa: CASSPPGLRTSGGQQETQYF; cdr3_nt: TGTGCCAGCTCACCCCCGGGACTGAGGACTAGCGGGGGCCAACAAGAGACCCAGTACTTC
j_call: TRBJ2-7; clone_size: once; d_call: TRBD1; v_call: TRBV29-1; cdr3_length: 15; cdr3_aa: CSVEHPQGAKDEQYF; cdr3_nt: TGCAGCGTTGAACACCCACAGGGGGCTAAGGACGAGCAGTACTTC
j_call: TRBJ2-3; clone_size: .; d_call: .; v_call: TRBV7-9; cdr3_length: 12; cdr3_aa: CASSFSVDTQYF; cdr3_nt: TGTGCCAGCAGCTTTAGTGTAGATACGCAGTATTTT
j_call: TRBJ2-5; clone_size: .; d_call: .; v_call: TRBV5-4; cdr3_length: 13; cdr3_aa: CASSSVGQETQYF; cdr3_nt: TGTGCCAGCAGCAGTGTGGGGCAAGAGACCCAGTACTTC
j_call: TRBJ1-5; clone_size: .; d_call: .; v_call: TRBV10-3; cdr3_length: 16; cdr3_aa: CAISAVGAGINQPQHF; cdr3_nt: TGTGCCATCAGCGCCGTTGGGGCAGGGATCAATCAGCCCCAGCATTTT
j_call: TRBJ2-5; clone_size: .; d_call: .; v_call: TRBV5-4; cdr3_length: 15; cdr3_aa: CASSLDQGVQETQYF; cdr3_nt: TGTGCCAGCAGCTTGGATCAAGGGGTCCAAGAGACCCAGTACTTC
j_call: TRBJ1-5; clone_size: .; d_call: TRBD1; v_call: TRBV11-2; cdr3_length: 15; cdr3_aa: CASSLARDRDQPQHF; cdr3_nt: TGTGCCAGCAGCTTAGCCCGGGACAGGGATCAGCCCCAGCATTTT
j_call: TRBJ2-5; clone_size: .; d_call: TRBD2; v_call: TRBV5-4; cdr3_length: 16; cdr3_aa: CASSPGGTGPQETQYF; cdr3_nt: TGTGCCAGCAGCCCGGGGGGTACGGGACCCCAAGAGACCCAGTACTTC
j_call: TRBJ2-7; clone_size: .; d_call: .; v_call: TRBV5-1; cdr3_length: 14; cdr3_aa: CASSFDGRSLEQYF; cdr3_nt: TGCGCCAGCAGCTTCGATGGGAGATCCTTAGAGCAGTACTTC
j_call: TRBJ1-5; clone_size: few; d_call: .; v_call: TRBV30; cdr3_length: 13; cdr3_aa: CAWSVPGNQPQHF; cdr3_nt: TGTGCCTGGAGTGTACCCGGTAATCAGCCCCAGCATTTT
j_call: TRBJ2-3; clone_size: .; d_call: TRBD2; v_call: TRBV29-1; cdr3_length: 15; cdr3_aa: CSVGLAGGSTDTQYF; cdr3_nt: TGCAGCGTTGGACTAGCGGGAGGTAGCACAGATACGCAGTATTTT
j_call: TRBJ2-2; clone_size: .; d_call: .; v_call: TRBV7-3; cdr3_length: 13; cdr3_aa: CASSPSPTGELFF; cdr3_nt: TGTGCCAGCAGCCCCAGTCCGACCGGGGAGCTGTTTTTT
j_call: TRBJ1-4; clone_size: .; d_call: .; v_call: TRBV2; cdr3_length: 14; cdr3_aa: CASSEMGRGEKLFF; cdr3_nt: TGTGCCAGCAGTGAAATGGGGAGGGGTGAAAAACTGTTTTTT
j_call: TRBJ1-4; clone_size: .; d_call: .; v_call: TRBV6-1; cdr3_length: 15; cdr3_aa: CASSERLYVPEKLFF; cdr3_nt: TGTGCCAGCAGTGAAAGGTTGTACGTCCCTGAAAAACTGTTTTTT
j_call: TRBJ2-5; clone_size: .; d_call: .; v_call: TRBV28; cdr3_length: 12; cdr3_aa: CASSPKQETQYF; cdr3_nt: TGTGCCAGCAGTCCTAAACAAGAGACCCAGTACTTC
j_call: TRBJ2-1; clone_size: once; d_call: TRBD1; v_call: TRBV19; cdr3_length: 15; cdr3_aa: CASSIHRGSYNEQFF; cdr3_nt: TGTGCCAGTAGTATCCACAGGGGCTCCTACAATGAGCAGTTCTTC
j_call: TRBJ2-7; clone_size: .; d_call: .; v_call: TRBV11-1; cdr3_length: 15; cdr3_aa: CASSLPAGGVAEQYF; cdr3_nt: TGTGCCAGCAGCTTACCCGCAGGTGGGGTAGCCGAGCAGTACTTC
j_call: TRBJ1-4; clone_size: .; d_call: .; v_call: TRBV6-1; cdr3_length: 14; cdr3_aa: CASRDSVNNEKLFF; cdr3_nt: TGTGCCAGCCGGGACTCCGTTAATAATGAAAAACTGTTTTTT
j_call: TRBJ1-4; clone_size: .; d_call: .; v_call: TRBV6-5; cdr3_length: 13; cdr3_aa: CACKRKRGEKLFF; cdr3_nt: TGTGCCTGCAAACGCAAAAGGGGGGAAAAACTGTTTTTT
j_call: TRBJ2-2; clone_size: .; d_call: .; v_call: TRBV10-1; cdr3_length: 15; cdr3_aa: CASSDSQIGIGELFF; cdr3_nt: TGCGCCAGCAGTGATTCCCAGATAGGGATCGGGGAGCTGTTTTTT
j_call: TRBJ1-5; clone_size: .; d_call: TRBD1; v_call: TRBV27; cdr3_length: 15; cdr3_aa: CASRPNRGSNQPQHF; cdr3_nt: TGTGCCAGCAGACCGAACAGGGGTAGCAATCAGCCCCAGCATTTT
j_call: TRBJ2-3; clone_size: .; d_call: TRBD1; v_call: TRBV5-6; cdr3_length: 16; cdr3_aa: CASSLRQGNVGDTQYF; cdr3_nt: TGTGCCAGCAGCTTACGACAGGGTAATGTCGGAGATACGCAGTATTTT
j_call: TRBJ1-2; clone_size: .; d_call: .; v_call: TRBV5-1; cdr3_length: 13; cdr3_aa: CASSFTGSYGYTF; cdr3_nt: TGCGCCAGCAGCTTCACCGGATCCTATGGCTACACCTTC
j_call: TRBJ2-5; clone_size: .; d_call: TRBD2; v_call: TRBV7-2; cdr3_length: 16; cdr3_aa: CASSPTGLAGGETQYF; cdr3_nt: TGTGCCAGCAGCCCGACGGGACTAGCGGGAGGTGAGACCCAGTACTTC
j_call: TRBJ2-1; clone_size: .; d_call: TRBD1; v_call: TRBV5-1; cdr3_length: 14; cdr3_aa: CASSQGTGVNEQFF; cdr3_nt: TGCGCCAGCAGCCAAGGGACAGGGGTCAATGAGCAGTTCTTC
j_call: TRBJ2-2; clone_size: .; d_call: TRBD2; v_call: TRBV14; cdr3_length: 15; cdr3_aa: CASSLAGGRTGELFF; cdr3_nt: TGTGCCAGCAGCCTCGCGGGGGGGCGCACCGGGGAGCTGTTTTTT
j_call: TRBJ2-5; clone_size: .; d_call: .; v_call: TRBV5-1; cdr3_length: 16; cdr3_aa: CASSLMGRTDQETQYF; cdr3_nt: TGCGCCAGCAGCTTGATGGGCAGAACCGATCAAGAGACCCAGTACTTC